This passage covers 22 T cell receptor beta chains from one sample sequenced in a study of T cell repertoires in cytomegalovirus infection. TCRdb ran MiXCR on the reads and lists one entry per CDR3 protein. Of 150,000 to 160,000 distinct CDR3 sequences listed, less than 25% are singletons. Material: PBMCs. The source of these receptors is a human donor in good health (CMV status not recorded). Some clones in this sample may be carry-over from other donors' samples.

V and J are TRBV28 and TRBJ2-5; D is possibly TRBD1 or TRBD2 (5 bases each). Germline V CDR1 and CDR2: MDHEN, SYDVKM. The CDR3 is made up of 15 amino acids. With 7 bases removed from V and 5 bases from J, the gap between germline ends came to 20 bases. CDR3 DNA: TGTGCCAGCACATCCGGGACGGCTCCGGGTGAGACCCAGTACTTC. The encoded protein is CASTSGTAPGETQYF. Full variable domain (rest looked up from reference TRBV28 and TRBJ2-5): DVKVTQSSRYLVKRTGEKVFLECVQDMDHENMFWYRQDPGLGLRLIYFSYDVKMKEKGDIPEGYSVSREKKERFSLILESASTNQTSMYLCASTSGTAPGETQYFGPGTRLLVL.

Written as DNA, the CDR3 is TGCGCCAGCTACCAGGCCCACAGGGGGAACACTGAAGCTTTCTTT. Amino acids: CASYQAHRGNTEAFF. The rearrangement uses TRBV23-1 and TRBJ1-1; 7 positions agree with TRBD1. TRBV23-1 is labeled an ORF, and its function is uncertain. The CDR3 spans 15 residues. The V and J ends lost 8 bases and 1 base, in that order; junction bases with no gene match: 10.

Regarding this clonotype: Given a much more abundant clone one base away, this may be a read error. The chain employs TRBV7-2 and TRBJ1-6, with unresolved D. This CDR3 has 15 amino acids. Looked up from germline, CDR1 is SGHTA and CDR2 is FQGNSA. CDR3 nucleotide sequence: TGTGCCAGAAGCTTAGTGACCGCGTATAATTCACCCCTCCACTTT. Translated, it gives CARSLVTAYNSPLHF.

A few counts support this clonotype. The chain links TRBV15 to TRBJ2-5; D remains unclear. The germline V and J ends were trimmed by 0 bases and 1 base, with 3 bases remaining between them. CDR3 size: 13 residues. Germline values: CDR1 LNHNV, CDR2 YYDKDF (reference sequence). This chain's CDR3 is CATSREGQETQYF. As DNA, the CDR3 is TGTGCCACCAGCAGAGAGGGCCAAGAGACCCAGTACTTC.

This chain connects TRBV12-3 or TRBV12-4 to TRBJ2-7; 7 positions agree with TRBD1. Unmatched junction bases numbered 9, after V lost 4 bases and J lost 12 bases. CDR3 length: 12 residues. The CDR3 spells CASSSTTGVPYF. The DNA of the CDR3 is TGTGCCAGCAGTTCAACCACAGGGGTTCCGTACTTC.

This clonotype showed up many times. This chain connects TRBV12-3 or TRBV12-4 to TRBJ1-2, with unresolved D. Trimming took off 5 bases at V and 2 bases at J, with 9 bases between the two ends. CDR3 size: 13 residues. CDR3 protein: CASSPRQNYGYTF. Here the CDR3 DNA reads TGTGCCAGCAGTCCCCGGCAGAACTATGGCTACACCTTC.

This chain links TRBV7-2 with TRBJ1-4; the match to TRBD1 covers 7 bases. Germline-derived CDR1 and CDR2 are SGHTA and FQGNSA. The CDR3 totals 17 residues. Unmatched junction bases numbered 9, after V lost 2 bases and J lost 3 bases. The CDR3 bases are TGTGCCAGCAGCTTACGTGGACAGGTTAGGGCTAATGAAAAACTGTTTTTT. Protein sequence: CASSLRGQVRANEKLFF.

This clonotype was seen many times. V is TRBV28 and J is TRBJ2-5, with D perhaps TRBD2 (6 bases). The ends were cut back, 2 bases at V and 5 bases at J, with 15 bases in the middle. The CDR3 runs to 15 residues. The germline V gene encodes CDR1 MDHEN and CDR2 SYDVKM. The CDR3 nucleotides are TGTGCCAGCAGTTTAGGGGGGTCCCCCGGGGAGACCCAGTACTTC. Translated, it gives CASSLGGSPGETQYF.

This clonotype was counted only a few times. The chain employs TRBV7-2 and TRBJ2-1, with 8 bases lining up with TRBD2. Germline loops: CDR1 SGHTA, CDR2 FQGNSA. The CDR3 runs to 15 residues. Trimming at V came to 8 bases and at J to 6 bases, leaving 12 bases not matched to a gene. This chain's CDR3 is CASHLAGLGSNEQFF. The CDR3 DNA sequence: TGTGCCAGCCATCTAGCGGGCCTAGGGTCCAATGAGCAGTTCTTC.

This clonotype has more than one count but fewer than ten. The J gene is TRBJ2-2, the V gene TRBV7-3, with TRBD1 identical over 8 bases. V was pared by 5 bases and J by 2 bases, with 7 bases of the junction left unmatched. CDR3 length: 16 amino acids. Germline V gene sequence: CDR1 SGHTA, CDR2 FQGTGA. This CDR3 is CASSLRTGLNTGELFF. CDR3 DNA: TGTGCCAGCAGCCTCAGGACAGGGCTTAACACCGGGGAGCTGTTTTTT.

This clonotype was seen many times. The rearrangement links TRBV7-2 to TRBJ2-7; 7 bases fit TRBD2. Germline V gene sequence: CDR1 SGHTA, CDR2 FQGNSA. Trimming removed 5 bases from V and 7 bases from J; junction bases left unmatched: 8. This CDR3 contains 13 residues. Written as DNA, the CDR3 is TGTGCCAGCAGCCCCAATCCACTAGCGGAGCAGTACTTC. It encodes CASSPNPLAEQYF. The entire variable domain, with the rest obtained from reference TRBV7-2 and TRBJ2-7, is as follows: GAGVSQSPSNKVTEKGKDVELRCDPISGHTALYWYRQSLGQGLEFLIYFQGNSAPDKSGLPSDRFSAERTGGSVSTLTIQRTQQEDSAVYLCASSPNPLAEQYFGPGTRLTVT.

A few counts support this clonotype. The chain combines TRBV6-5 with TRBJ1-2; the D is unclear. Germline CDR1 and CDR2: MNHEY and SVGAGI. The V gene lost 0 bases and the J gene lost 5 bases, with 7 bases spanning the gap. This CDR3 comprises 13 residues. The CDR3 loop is CASSYSNRYGYTF. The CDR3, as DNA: TGTGCCAGCAGTTACTCGAACAGATATGGCTACACCTTC.

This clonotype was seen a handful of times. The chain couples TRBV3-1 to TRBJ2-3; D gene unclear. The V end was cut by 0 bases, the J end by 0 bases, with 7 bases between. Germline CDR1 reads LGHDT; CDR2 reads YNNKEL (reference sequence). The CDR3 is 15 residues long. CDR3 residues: CASSQDFSSTDTQYF. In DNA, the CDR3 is TGTGCCAGCAGCCAAGATTTCTCTAGCACAGATACGCAGTATTTT.

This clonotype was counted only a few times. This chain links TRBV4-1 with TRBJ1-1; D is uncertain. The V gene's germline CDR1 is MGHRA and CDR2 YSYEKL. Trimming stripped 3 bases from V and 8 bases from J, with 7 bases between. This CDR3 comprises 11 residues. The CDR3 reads CASSQTDEAFF. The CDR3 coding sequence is TGCGCCAGCAGCCAGACCGACGAAGCTTTCTTT.

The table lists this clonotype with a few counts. For the CDR3, the DNA is TGCAGCGTTGAAGATCTCAGTCCCGTGGGCTACACCTTC. It specifies CSVEDLSPVGYTF. The rearrangement links TRBV29-1 to TRBJ1-2; the D is unclear. The CDR3 totals 13 residues. The germline gives CDR1 SQVTM, CDR2 ANQGSEA. With 0 bases removed from V and 8 bases from J, the gap between germline ends came to 13 bases.

The CDR3 nucleotides read TGCAGTGCTAGGAGGCGGACCTACAATGAGCAGTTCTTC. Translation gives CSARRRTYNEQFF. The chain links TRBV20-1 to TRBJ2-1; D gene ambiguous. V lost 3 bases to trimming and J lost 2 bases, with 8 bases between them. The germline gives CDR1 DFQATT, CDR2 SNEGSKA (reference sequence). CDR3 size: 13 residues.

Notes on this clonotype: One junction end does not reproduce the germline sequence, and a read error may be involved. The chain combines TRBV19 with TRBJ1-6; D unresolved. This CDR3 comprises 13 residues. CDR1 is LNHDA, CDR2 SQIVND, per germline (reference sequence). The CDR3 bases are TGTACCAGTAGTATATTACCGTTGGGAGCCCTCCACTTT. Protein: CTSSILPLGALHF.

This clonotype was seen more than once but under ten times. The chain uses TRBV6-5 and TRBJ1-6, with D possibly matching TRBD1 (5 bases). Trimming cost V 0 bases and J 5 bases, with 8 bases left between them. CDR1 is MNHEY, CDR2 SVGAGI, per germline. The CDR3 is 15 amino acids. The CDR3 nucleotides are TGTGCCAGCAGTTACTCCGGGACTGATAATTCACCCCTCCACTTT. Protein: CASSYSGTDNSPLHF.

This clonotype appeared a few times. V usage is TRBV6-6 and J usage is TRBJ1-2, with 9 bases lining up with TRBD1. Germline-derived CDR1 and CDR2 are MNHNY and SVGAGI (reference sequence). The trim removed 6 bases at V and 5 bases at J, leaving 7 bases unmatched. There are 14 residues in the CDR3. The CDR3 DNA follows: TGTGCCAGCAGGAGACAGGGGGTGGAGTATGGCTACACCTTC. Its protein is CASRRQGVEYGYTF.

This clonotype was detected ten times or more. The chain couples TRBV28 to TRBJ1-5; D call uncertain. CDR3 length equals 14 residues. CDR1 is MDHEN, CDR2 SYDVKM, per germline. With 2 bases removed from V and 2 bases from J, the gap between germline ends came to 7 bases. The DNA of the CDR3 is TGTGCCAGCAGTTTACTGCAGGGCAATCAGCCCCAGCATTTT. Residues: CASSLLQGNQPQHF.

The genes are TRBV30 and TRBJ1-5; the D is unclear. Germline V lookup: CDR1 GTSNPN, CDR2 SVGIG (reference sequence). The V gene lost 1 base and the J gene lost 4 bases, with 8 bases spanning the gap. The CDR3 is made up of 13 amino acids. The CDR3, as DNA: TGTGCCTGGAGTGCCCAGACTAATCAGCCCCAGCATTTT. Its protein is CAWSAQTNQPQHF.

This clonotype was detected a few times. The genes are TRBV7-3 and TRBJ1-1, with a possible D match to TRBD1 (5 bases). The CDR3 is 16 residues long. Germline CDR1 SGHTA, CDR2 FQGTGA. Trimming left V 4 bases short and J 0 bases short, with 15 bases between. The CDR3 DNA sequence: TGTGCCAGCAGCTCGTCCGGGGGGAACATGAACACTGAAGCTTTCTTT. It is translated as CASSSSGGNMNTEAFF.